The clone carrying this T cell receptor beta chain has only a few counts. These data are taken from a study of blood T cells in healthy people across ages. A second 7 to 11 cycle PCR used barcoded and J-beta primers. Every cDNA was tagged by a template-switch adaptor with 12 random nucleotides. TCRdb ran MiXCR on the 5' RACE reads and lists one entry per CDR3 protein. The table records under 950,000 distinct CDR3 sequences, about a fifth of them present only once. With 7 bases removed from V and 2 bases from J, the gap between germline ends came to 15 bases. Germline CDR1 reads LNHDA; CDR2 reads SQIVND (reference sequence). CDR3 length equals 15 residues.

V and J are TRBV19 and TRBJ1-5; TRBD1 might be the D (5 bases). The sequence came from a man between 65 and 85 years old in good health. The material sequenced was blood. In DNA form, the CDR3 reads TGTGCCAGTACCAACGGGGTAGGGGGCAATCAGCCCCAGCATTTT. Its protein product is CASTNGVGGNQPQHF.